This section outlines one TCR beta chain sequence together with its context. This PCR relied on a set of 60 Vbeta primers and 13 Jbeta primers. The method was immunoSEQ multiplex PCR; TCRdb's version includes in-frame clones alone and lacks a portion of them. The top ten clones hold around 3% of a sample with roughly 150,000 clones, 76% of them seen once. Germline values: CDR1 SGHRS, CDR2 YFSETQ. V shed 0 bases, J shed 4 bases, and the junction held 10 bases outside the gene matches. The CDR3 covers 17 residues. The entry originates in a study of cytomegalovirus exposure and HLA in healthy donors. The sequence was obtained from a male donor in good health and CMV-seronegative. The V call is TRBV5-1, the J call TRBJ2-7; 10 bases align to TRBD2. Material: PBMCs. The CDR3 nucleotides are TGCGCCAGCAGCTTGGCCTCGGCTAGCGGGGGAAGGTACGAGCAGTACTTC. Encoded protein: CASSLASASGGRYEQYF.